Presented here are 7 T cell receptor beta chains from one specimen sequenced in a study of PD-1 blockade in classical Hodgkin lymphoma. All the patients suffered relapse after autologous stem cell transplantation, and brentuximab vedotin exposure differed. Method: immunoSEQ multiplex PCR; TCRdb's copy keeps in-frame clones and lacks some. The data contain about 94,000 clones, 89% of them singletons. Sequences were derived from peripheral blood mononuclear cells (PBMCs), sampled before the second cycle of nivolumab. The receptors were sampled from a human donor with classical Hodgkin lymphoma.

The V gene is TRBV5-1, the J gene TRBJ2-2, with 8 bases matching TRBD2. CDR1 and CDR2 from the germline V gene are SGHRS and YFSETQ. The CDR3 runs to 15 residues. V lost 6 bases to trimming and J lost 1 base; unmatched junction nucleotides: 5. CDR3 residues: CASKAAGENTGELFF. The CDR3 bases are TGCGCCAGCAAAGCAGCGGGGGAGAACACCGGGGAGCTGTTTTTT.

This sequence joins TRBV5-1 and TRBJ2-2, with D unclear. V was cut by 2 bases and J by 0 bases, with 8 bases left in between. Germline-derived CDR1 and CDR2 are SGHRS and YFSETQ. The CDR3 consists of 15 residues. CDR3 in DNA: TGCGCCAGCAGCTTATCCATTTCGAACACCGGGGAGCTGTTTTTT. This sequence encodes CASSLSISNTGELFF.

The rearrangement links TRBV7-8 to TRBJ2-1; a possible D gene is TRBD2 (6 bases). The V end lost 5 bases, the J end lost 2 bases, and 13 bases lay between the germline ends. Germline V gene data show CDR1 as SGHVS and CDR2 as FQNEAQ. The CDR3 has 15 residues. CDR3 loop: CASSVTGVAYNEQFF. CDR3 in DNA: TGTGCCAGCAGCGTCACGGGGGTGGCCTACAATGAGCAGTTCTTC.

This chain uses TRBV11-1 with TRBJ2-5; 10 bases map to TRBD2. The germline gives CDR1 SGHAT, CDR2 FQDESV (reference sequence). The J segment lost 5 bases and the V segment lost 3 bases, leaving 6 bases of the junction unmatched. CDR3 length: 15 amino acids. The DNA of the CDR3 is TGTGCCAGCAGCTTTAGCGGGGGGTCGAGTGAGACCCAGTACTTC. Translation: CASSFSGGSSETQYF.

The chain links TRBV15 to TRBJ1-1; 7 bases are shared with TRBD1. V lost 3 bases to trimming and J lost 5 bases; unmatched junction nucleotides: 6. Germline-derived CDR1 and CDR2 are LNHNV and YYDKDF (reference sequence). The CDR3 totals 14 residues. CDR3: CATSSDRVRTEAFF. The CDR3 nucleotides are TGTGCCACCAGCAGCGACAGGGTGAGAACTGAAGCTTTCTTT.

The chain has TRBV19 and TRBJ2-7, with D hard to call. CDR3 length: 14 residues. Germline loops: CDR1 LNHDA, CDR2 SQIVND (reference sequence). Between the trimmed V and J ends, which lost 5 bases and 10 bases, there was a span of 21 bases. CDR3 in DNA: TGTGCCAGTAGTTCCCATGTCATCCACACGAGACAGTACTTC. This translates into CASSSHVIHTRQYF.

J is TRBJ2-7 and V is TRBV6-1; no reliable D call. This CDR3 spans 10 amino acids. Germline CDR1 reads MNHNS; CDR2 reads SASEGT. The V end lost 8 bases, the J end lost 9 bases, and 11 bases lay between the germline ends. CDR3 bases: TGTGCCAGCTCCAGGAAAGGGCAGTACTTC. It encodes CASSRKGQYF.